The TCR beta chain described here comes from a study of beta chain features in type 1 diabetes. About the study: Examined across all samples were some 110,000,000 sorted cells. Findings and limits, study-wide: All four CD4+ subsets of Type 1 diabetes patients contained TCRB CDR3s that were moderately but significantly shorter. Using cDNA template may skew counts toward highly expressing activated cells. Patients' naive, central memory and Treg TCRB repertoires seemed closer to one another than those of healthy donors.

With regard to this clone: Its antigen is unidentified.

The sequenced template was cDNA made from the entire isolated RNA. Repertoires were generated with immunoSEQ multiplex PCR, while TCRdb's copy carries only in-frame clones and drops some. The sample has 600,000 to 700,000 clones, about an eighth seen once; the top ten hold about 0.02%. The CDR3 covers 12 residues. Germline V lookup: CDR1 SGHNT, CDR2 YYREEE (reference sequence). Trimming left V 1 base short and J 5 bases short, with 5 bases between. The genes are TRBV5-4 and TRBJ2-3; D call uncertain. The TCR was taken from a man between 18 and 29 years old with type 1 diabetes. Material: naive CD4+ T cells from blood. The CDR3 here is CASSLLRDTQYF. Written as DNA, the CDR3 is TGTGCCAGCAGCTTGTTGAGAGATACGCAGTATTTT.